This section outlines one T cell receptor beta chain sequence together with its context. Its antigen remains unknown. This record belongs to a study of T cell repertoires in cytomegalovirus infection. The germline V gene encodes CDR1 KGHDR and CDR2 SFDVKD. V was pared by 5 bases and J by 0 bases, with 6 bases between. CDR3 length: 13 residues. TCRdb redid the calling of the reads with MiXCR, one entry per CDR3 protein. Of approximately 100,000 distinct CDR3 sequences in the sample, 35% to 50% were seen once. The input for sequencing was CD8+ T cells from cultured PBMCs, taken from culture after CMV antigen stimulation. This TCR came from a human donor in good health (CMV status not recorded). Some clones in this sample may be carry-over from other donors' samples. The V gene is TRBV24-1, the J gene TRBJ2-5; D uncertain. DNA of the CDR3: TGTGCCACCAGTGGCAGGTACCAAGAGACCCAGTACTTC. Translated: CATSGRYQETQYF.